The 14 T cell receptor beta chains below all came from one sample that was sequenced in a study of OX40 agonist ivuxolimab in advanced cancers. Data came from immunoSEQ multiplex PCR; TCRdb stores just in-frame clones and leaves some out. The sample has tens of thousands of clones, about 81% seen once; the top ten hold about 5%. Sequences were derived from CD4+ or CD8+ T cells sorted from blood, sampled in a trial of the OX40 agonist ivuxolimab. Source of these receptors: an adult with an advanced solid tumor such as melanoma, head and neck, liver or kidney cancer.

Concerning this clone: Other DNA variants within this sample encode the same CDR3. CDR3 sequence (DNA): TGCAGCGTTGAAGAGGATGAGGGGATCTATGGCTACACCTTC. Amino acids: CSVEEDEGIYGYTF. V is TRBV29-1 and J is TRBJ1-2; D is possibly TRBD1 (5 bases). The CDR3 is 14 residues long. Deletions cut 0 bases from V and 4 bases from J, with 12 bases between. Germline CDR1 is SQVTM and CDR2 is ANQGSEA.

The chain is built from TRBV19 and TRBJ2-1, with 10 bases aligning to TRBD2. From germline, CDR1 is LNHDA and CDR2 SQIVND (reference sequence). The CDR3 runs 19 residues. V gave up 8 bases and J gave up 0 bases; unmatched junction bases: 16. CDR3 region: CASAHRLASGSPSYNEQFF. CDR3 nucleotide sequence: TGTGCCAGTGCCCACCGGTTGGCTAGCGGGAGTCCCTCCTACAATGAGCAGTTCTTC.

The rearrangement links TRBV11-1 to TRBJ2-7; the match to TRBD1 covers 9 bases. The CDR3 has 16 amino acids. After removal of 8 bases from V and 2 bases from J, the junction contained 13 bases not matched to a gene. Germline-derived CDR1 and CDR2 are SGHAT and FQDESV (reference sequence). The chain's CDR3 is CASGLVGTGQTYEQYF. CDR3 in DNA: TGTGCCAGCGGCCTAGTGGGGACAGGGCAGACCTACGAGCAGTACTTC.

This clone has just a few counts. The CDR3 DNA is TGCGCCAGCAGCTCACAGGTGGCAGGCCCGACCTTCTATGGCTACACCTTC. Translated, it gives CASSSQVAGPTFYGYTF. J is TRBJ1-2 and V is TRBV5-1, with D possibly being TRBD1 (5 bases). The CDR3 has 17 residues. Trimming left V 3 bases short and J 4 bases short, with 22 bases between. CDR1 and CDR2 from the germline V gene are SGHRS and YFSETQ. Full variable domain (remainder filled in from reference TRBV5-1 and TRBJ1-2): KAGVTQTPRYLIKTRGQQVTLSCSPISGHRSVSWYQQTPGQGLQFLFEYFSETQRNKGNFPGRFSGRQFSNSRSEMNVSTLELGDSALYLCASSSQVAGPTFYGYTFGSGTRLTVV.

This chain links TRBV11-3 with TRBJ2-1, with 15 bases lining up with TRBD2. Germline V lookup: CDR1 SGHNT, CDR2 YENEEA. The CDR3 consists of 16 residues. The ends lost 1 base at V and 8 bases at J; junction bases unmatched: 3. CDR3 sequence reads: CASSLGTSGGGDEQFF. The DNA for the CDR3 is TGTGCCAGCAGCTTAGGGACTAGCGGGGGGGGAGATGAGCAGTTCTTC.

The V call is TRBV5-1, the J call TRBJ1-2, with 9 bases lining up with TRBD1. Trimming at V came to 5 bases and at J to 7 bases, leaving 15 bases not matched to a gene. CDR1 and CDR2 from the germline V gene are SGHRS and YFSETQ. The CDR3 sequence is 16 residues long. CDR3: CASRRRETGTGSGYTF. CDR3 nucleotide sequence: TGCGCCAGCAGACGGAGAGAGACCGGGACAGGGAGTGGCTACACCTTC.

The chain joins TRBV10-1 to TRBJ2-7, with D possibly matching TRBD1 (7 bases). This CDR3 is built from 12 residues. Trimming pared 8 bases from V and 7 bases from J, leaving 15 bases between. The germline V gene has CDR1 WNHNN and CDR2 SYGVQD (reference sequence). The CDR3 nucleotides are TGCGCCAGCTCCGACAGGGCGGGAGAGCAGTACTTC. The encoded protein is CASSDRAGEQYF.

This chain links TRBV6-1 with TRBJ1-5; maybe TRBD1 (5 bases). V gave up 3 bases and J gave up 3 bases, with 9 bases separating them. Germline loops: CDR1 MNHNS, CDR2 SASEGT. This CDR3 region has 14 residues. The CDR3 DNA is TGTGCCAGCAGTGACGGGGGGTCCAATCAGCCCCAGCATTTT. Translation gives CASSDGGSNQPQHF.

The chain couples TRBV11-2 to TRBJ2-1; D call uncertain. This CDR3 is built from 14 residues. V was clipped by 3 bases and J by 10 bases, with 16 bases between them. Germline V gives CDR1 SGHAT, CDR2 FQNNGV. CDR3 in amino acids: CASSLGDGFGEQFF. CDR3 DNA sequence: TGTGCCAGCAGCTTGGGCGACGGATTTGGAGAGCAGTTCTTC.

The CDR3 DNA reads TGTGCTAGTGGTTTGGGGCCCGGCGGTAATGAGCAGTTCTTC. It codes for CASGLGPGGNEQFF. This chain uses TRBV12-5 with TRBJ2-1; no reliable D call. The germline V gene has CDR1 LGHNT and CDR2 FRNRAP. The CDR3 loop spans 14 amino acids. Trimming stripped 1 base from V and 7 bases from J, with 11 bases between.

V gene TRBV5-4 combines with J gene TRBJ2-1; a weak D match, TRBD2 (5 bases). The V end was cut by 0 bases, the J end by 13 bases, with 11 bases between. The CDR3 extends over 12 amino acids. Germline V gene data show CDR1 as SGHNT and CDR2 as YYREEE (reference sequence). Here the CDR3 reads CASSLEAELQFF. The CDR3 DNA reads as TGTGCCAGCAGCTTGGAAGCGGAACTACAGTTCTTC.

V is TRBV7-2 and J is TRBJ1-2; D may be TRBD1 (5 bases). This CDR3 is 15 amino acids long. V lost 5 bases and J lost 5, with 18 bases in between. Germline V lookup: CDR1 SGHTA, CDR2 FQGNSA. CDR3 nucleotides: TGTGCCAGCAGCCCGGGGCCGGGATCCGTTTATGGCTACACCTTC. It is translated as CASSPGPGSVYGYTF. Filled out from reference TRBV7-2 and TRBJ1-2, the complete variable domain reads GAGVSQSPSNKVTEKGKDVELRCDPISGHTALYWYRQSLGQGLEFLIYFQGNSAPDKSGLPSDRFSAERTGGSVSTLTIQRTQQEDSAVYLCASSPGPGSVYGYTFGSGTRLTVV.

The chain couples TRBV4-1 to TRBJ1-2; TRBD1 matches at 9 bases. The length of the CDR3 is 15 residues. V trimming: 4 bases; J trimming: 3 bases; junction bases outside the gene matches: 6. From germline, CDR1 is MGHRA and CDR2 YSYEKL. CDR3 residues: CASSRDRGDDYGYTF. The CDR3 coding sequence is TGCGCCAGCAGCCGAGACAGGGGGGACGACTATGGCTACACCTTC.

With respect to this clone: Its ends do not fully match the called genes, so a read error is possible. Other nucleotide sequences from this sample produce the same CDR3. The chain's CDR3 is CASSPTEYYGYTF. Here the CDR3 DNA reads TGCGCCAGCTCACCTACAGAATACTATGGCTACACCTTC. The chain combines TRBV18 with TRBJ1-2, with D unclear. This CDR3 spans 13 amino acids. CDR1 is KGHSH, CDR2 LQKENI, per germline.